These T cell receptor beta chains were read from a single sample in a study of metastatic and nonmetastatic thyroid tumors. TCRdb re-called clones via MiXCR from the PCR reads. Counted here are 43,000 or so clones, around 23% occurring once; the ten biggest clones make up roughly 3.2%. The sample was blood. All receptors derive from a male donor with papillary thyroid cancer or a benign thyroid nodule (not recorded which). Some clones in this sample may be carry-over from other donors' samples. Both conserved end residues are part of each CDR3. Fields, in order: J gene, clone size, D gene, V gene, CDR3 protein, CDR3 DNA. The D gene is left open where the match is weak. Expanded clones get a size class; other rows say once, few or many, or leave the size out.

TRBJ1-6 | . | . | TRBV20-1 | CSAGGHWTNSPLHF | TGCAGTGCAGGGGGTCATTGGACAAATTCACCCCTCCACTTT
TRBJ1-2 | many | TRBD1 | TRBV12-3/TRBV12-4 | CASSRDSDYGYTF | TGTGCCAGCAGTCGGGACAGCGACTATGGCTACACCTTC
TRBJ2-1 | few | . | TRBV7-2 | CASSSPGTHQTNEQFF | TGTGCCAGCAGCTCCCCCGGGACCCACCAGACGAATGAGCAGTTCTTC
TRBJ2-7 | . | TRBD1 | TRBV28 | CASSPPGQGANEQYF | TGTGCCAGCAGTCCCCCGGGGCAGGGGGCCAACGAGCAGTACTTC
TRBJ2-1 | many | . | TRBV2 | CASSEDPRYNEQFF | TGTGCCAGCAGTGAGGACCCCCGTTACAATGAGCAGTTCTTC
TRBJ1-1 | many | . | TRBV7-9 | CASTPFFMNTEAFF | TGTGCCAGCACCCCATTTTTCATGAACACTGAAGCTTTCTTT
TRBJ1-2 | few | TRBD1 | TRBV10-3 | CASGQGARYGYNF | TGTGCCTCGGGACAGGGGGCGCGGTATGGCTACAACTTC
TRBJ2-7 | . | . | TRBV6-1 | CASRTGLGYEQYF | TGTGCCAGCAGAACGGGCCTAGGCTACGAGCAGTACTTC
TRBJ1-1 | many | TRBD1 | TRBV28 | CASSLDRAMNTEAFF | TGTGCCAGCAGCCTCGACAGGGCCATGAACACTGAAGCTTTCTTT
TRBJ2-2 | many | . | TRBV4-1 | CASKQGFTGELFF | TGCGCCAGCAAACAGGGTTTTACCGGGGAGCTGTTTTTT
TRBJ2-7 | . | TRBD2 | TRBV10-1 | CASSYRPGPGLRLTYEQYF | TGCGCCAGCAGCTACCGACCGGGACCGGGACTACGATTAACCTACGAGCAGTACTTC
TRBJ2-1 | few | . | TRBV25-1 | CASSGAARSSGHNEQFF | TGTGCCAGCAGTGGGGCCGCAAGGTCCAGCGGGCACAATGAGCAGTTCTTC
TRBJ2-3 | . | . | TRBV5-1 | CASSPYVSTDTQYF | TGCGCCAGCAGCCCTTACGTTAGCACAGATACGCAGTATTTT
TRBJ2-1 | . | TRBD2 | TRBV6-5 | CASSYSGTRRFF | TGTGCCAGCAGTTACTCCGGGACTAGACGGTTCTTC
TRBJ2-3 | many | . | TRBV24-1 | CATSDLRGSTDTQYF | TGTGCCACCAGTGATTTGCGGGGTTCCACAGATACGCAGTATTTT
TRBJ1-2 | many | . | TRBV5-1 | CASSEPGGGGYTF | TGCGCCAGCAGCGAACCTGGGGGGGGCGGCTACACCTTC
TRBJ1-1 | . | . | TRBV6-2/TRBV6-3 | CASNSVGGAEAFF | TGTGCCAGCAATAGCGTAGGGGGGGCTGAAGCTTTCTTT
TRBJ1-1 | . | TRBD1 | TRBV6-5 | CASSYRTGVEAFF | TGTGCCAGCAGTTACCGGACAGGTGTGGAAGCTTTCTTT
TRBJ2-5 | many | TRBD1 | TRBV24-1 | CATSGQGGQETQYF | TGTGCCACCTCTGGACAGGGGGGCCAAGAGACCCAGTACTTC
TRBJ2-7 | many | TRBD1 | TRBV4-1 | CASSQTGTGVYEQYF | TGCGCCAGCAGCCAGACGGGGACAGGGGTCTACGAGCAGTACTTC
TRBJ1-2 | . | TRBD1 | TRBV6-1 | CASRARPGQGATYGYTF | TGTGCCAGCAGAGCGAGACCGGGACAGGGGGCCACTTATGGCTACACCTTC
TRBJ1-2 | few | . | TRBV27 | CASSFGQGGDGYTF | TGTGCCAGCAGTTTCGGGCAGGGAGGCGATGGCTACACCTTC
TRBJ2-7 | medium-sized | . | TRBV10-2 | CASKSGSNYEQYF | TGCGCCAGCAAGAGCGGCTCAAACTACGAGCAGTACTTC